The following is a T cell receptor beta chain sequence with its context. Its cognate antigen is unknown. The donors were members of the validation cohort comprising about 130 subjects, separate from the approximately 700-subject first cohort. These data come from a study of cytomegalovirus exposure and HLA in healthy donors. The CDR3 is made up of 15 amino acids. Between the trimmed V and J ends, which lost 3 bases and 11 bases, there was a span of 23 bases. Germline V gene data show CDR1 as SGHDT and CDR2 as YYEEEE. Study outcomes and limitations: Despite most TCR sequences being rare, some public TCRs occurred in many donors. Confirmation was obtained in vitro that a few CMV-associated chains are specific for CMV antigens. The study flagged roughly 150 TCR beta chains as cytomegalovirus-associated.

Clones were sequenced by immunoSEQ multiplex PCR, and TCRdb holds only the in-frame ones, with some missing. The sample contains 130,000 or so clones, over 80% of which appear only once. Sequencing was carried out using PBMCs. The sequence was obtained from a woman under 40 in good health and CMV-seropositive. The genes are TRBV5-6 and TRBJ1-1; tentative D call: TRBD1 (6 bases). CDR3: CASSYAPGQSGVAFF. The CDR3 coding sequence is TGTGCCAGCAGCTACGCCCCCGGACAGTCTGGGGTCGCTTTCTTT.